This T cell receptor (beta chain) came from a study of blood T cell repertoires in COVID-19. This clone was seen once. The protocol was immunoSEQ multiplex PCR, while the TCRdb copy is restricted to in-frame clones and leaves out a portion. The table lists under 350,000 clones, more than 75% of them singletons. The germline V and J ends were trimmed by 6 bases and 4 bases, with 10 bases remaining between them. Per germline, CDR1 MNHEY and CDR2 SVGAGI. CDR3 length equals 13 residues. The genes are TRBV6-5 and TRBJ1-5; tentatively, D is TRBD1 (5 bases). The clonotype was recovered from a man aged 30-40 years who had recovered from COVID-19. Sequencing was carried out using PBMCs or T cells enriched from blood (not recorded which). The CDR3 DNA follows: TGTGCCAGCAGGGGGCCAGCTAATCAGCCCCAGCATTTT. This codes for CASRGPANQPQHF.